The clone carrying this TCR beta chain was detected a few times. Seattle patients were enrolled while actively infected and followed longitudinally. How the authors handled the data: Using reference gene primer amplification, nucleated cell counts were estimated. Method: immunoSEQ multiplex PCR; TCRdb's copy keeps in-frame clones and lacks some. V and J calls and clone size follow that table, whereas D and trimming were derived from the DNA. The repertoire consists of hundreds of thousands of clones, with roughly 89% occurring once and the leading ten covering around 0.92%. CDR1 is MNHNS and CDR2 is SASEGT in the germline V gene. The J segment lost 4 bases and the V segment lost 1 base, leaving 7 bases of the junction unmatched. The CDR3 sequence is 17 residues long. The entry originates in a study of blood T cell repertoires in COVID-19. Study-wide context: Specimens from acute and convalescent COVID-19 originated in the United States, Italy and Spain. From T cells, B-cell-depleted T cells, or PBMCs came the material, which was cDNA or gDNA.

The chain combines TRBV6-1 with TRBJ2-1, with TRBD2 matching 10 bases. The source material was peripheral blood. The clonotype was recovered from a man younger than 35 with COVID-19, enrolled during active disease. The CDR3 region is CASSEETSGVTYNEQFF. The CDR3, as DNA: TGTGCCAGCAGTGAAGAAACTAGCGGGGTAACTTACAATGAGCAGTTCTTC.